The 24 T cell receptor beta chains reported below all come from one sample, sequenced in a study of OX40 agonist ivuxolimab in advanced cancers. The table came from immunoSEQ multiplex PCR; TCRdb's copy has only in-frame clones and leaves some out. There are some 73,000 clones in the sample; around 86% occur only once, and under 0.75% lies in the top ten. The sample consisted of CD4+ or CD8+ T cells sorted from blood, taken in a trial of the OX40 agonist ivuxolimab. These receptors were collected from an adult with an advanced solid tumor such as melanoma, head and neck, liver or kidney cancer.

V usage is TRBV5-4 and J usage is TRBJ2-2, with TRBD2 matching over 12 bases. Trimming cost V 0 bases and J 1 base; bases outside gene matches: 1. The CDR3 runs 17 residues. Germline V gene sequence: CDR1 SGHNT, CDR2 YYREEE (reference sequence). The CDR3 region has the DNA TGTGCCAGCAGCTTGGGGGGACTAGCGGGGAACACCGGGGAGCTGTTTTTT. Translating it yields CASSLGGLAGNTGELFF.

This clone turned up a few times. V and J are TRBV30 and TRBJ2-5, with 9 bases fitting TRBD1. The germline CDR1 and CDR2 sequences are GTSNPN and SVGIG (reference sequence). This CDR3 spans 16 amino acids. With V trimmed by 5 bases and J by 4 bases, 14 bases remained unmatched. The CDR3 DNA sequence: TGTGCCTGGCACCGACCGGGACAGGGTATGTCAGAGACCCAGTACTTC. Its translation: CAWHRPGQGMSETQYF. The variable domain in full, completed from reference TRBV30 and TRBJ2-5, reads SQTIHQWPATLVQPVGSPLSLECTVEGTSNPNLYWYRQAAGRGLQLLFYSVGIGQISSEVPQNLSASRPQDRQFILSSKKLLLSDSGFYLCAWHRPGQGMSETQYFGPGTRLLVL.

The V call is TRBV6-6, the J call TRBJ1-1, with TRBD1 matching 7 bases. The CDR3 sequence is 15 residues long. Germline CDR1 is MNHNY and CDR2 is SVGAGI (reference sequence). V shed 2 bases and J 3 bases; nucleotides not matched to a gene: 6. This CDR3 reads CASSYEQGRDTEAFF. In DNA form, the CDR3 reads TGTGCCAGCAGTTACGAACAGGGGAGGGACACTGAAGCTTTCTTT.

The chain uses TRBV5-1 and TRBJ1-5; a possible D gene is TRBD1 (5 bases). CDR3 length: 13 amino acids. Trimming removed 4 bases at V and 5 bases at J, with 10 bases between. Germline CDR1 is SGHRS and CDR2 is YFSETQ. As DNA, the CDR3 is TGCGCCAGCAGCCCGGGGCGTGATCAGCCCCAGCATTTT. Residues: CASSPGRDQPQHF.

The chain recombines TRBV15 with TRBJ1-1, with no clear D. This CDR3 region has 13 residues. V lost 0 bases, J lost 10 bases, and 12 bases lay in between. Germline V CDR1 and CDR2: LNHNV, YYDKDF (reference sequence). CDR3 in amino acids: CATSRDKGGVAFF. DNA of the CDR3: TGTGCCACCAGCAGAGATAAGGGCGGAGTAGCTTTCTTT.

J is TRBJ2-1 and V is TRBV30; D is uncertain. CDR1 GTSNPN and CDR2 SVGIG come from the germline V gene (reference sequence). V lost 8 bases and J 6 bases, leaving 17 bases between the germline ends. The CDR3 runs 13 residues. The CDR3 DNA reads TGTGCCCTGCCCCAGGATACCGGCAATGAGCAGTTCTTC. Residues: CALPQDTGNEQFF. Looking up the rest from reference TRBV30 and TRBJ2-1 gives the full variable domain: SQTIHQWPATLVQPVGSPLSLECTVEGTSNPNLYWYRQAAGRGLQLLFYSVGIGQISSEVPQNLSASRPQDRQFILSSKKLLLSDSGFYLCALPQDTGNEQFFGPGTRLTVL.

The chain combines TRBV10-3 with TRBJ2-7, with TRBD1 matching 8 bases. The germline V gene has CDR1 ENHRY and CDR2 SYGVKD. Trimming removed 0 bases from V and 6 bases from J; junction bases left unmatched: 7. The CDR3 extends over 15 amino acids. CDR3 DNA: TGTGCCATCAGTGAGTCGAGGCAGGGGGCAGGCGAGCAGTACTTC. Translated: CAISESRQGAGEQYF.

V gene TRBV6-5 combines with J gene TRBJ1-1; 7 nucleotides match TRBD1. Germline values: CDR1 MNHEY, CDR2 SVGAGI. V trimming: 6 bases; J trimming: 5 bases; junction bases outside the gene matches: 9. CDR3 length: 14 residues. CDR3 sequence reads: CASRTERGLTEAFF. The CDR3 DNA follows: TGTGCCAGCAGGACAGAAAGGGGGCTAACTGAAGCTTTCTTT.

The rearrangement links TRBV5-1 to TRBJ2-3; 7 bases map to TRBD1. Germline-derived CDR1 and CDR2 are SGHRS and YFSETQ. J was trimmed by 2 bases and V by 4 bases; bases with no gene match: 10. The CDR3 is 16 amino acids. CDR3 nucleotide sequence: TGCGCCAGCAGCCCGAGGACAGGACCTACCACAGATACGCAGTATTTT. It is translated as CASSPRTGPTTDTQYF.

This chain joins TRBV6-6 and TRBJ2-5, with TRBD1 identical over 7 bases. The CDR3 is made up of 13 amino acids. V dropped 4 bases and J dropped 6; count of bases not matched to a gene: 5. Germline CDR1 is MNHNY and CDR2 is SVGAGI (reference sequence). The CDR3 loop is CASSSGTDKTQYF. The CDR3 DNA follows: TGTGCCAGCAGTTCCGGGACAGATAAGACCCAGTACTTC.

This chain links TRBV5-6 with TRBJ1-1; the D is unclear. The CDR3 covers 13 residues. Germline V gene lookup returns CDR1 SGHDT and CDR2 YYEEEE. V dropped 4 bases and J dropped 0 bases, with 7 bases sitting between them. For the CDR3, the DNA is TGTGCCAGCAGCCTTTTCTTGAACACTGAAGCTTTCTTT. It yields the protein CASSLFLNTEAFF.

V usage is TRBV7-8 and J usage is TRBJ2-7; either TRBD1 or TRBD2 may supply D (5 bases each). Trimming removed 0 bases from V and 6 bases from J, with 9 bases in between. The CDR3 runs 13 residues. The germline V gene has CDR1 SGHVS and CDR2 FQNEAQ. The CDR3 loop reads CASSLALGVEQYF. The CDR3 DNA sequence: TGTGCCAGCAGCTTAGCTCTGGGGGTCGAGCAGTACTTC.

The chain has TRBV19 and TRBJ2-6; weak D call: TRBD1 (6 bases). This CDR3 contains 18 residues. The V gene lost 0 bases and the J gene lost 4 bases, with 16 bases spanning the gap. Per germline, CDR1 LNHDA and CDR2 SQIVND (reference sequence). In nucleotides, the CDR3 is TGTGCCAGTAGTATAGATCACAGGGCCCGATGGGGGGCCAACGTCCTGACTTTC. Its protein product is CASSIDHRARWGANVLTF.

The CDR3 coding sequence is TGTGCCAGCAGGCTCCAGGTTTATGAGCAGTTCTTC. Translating it yields CASRLQVYEQFF. This chain uses TRBV6-1 with TRBJ2-1; no reliable D call. The CDR3 sequence is 12 residues long. V was clipped by 6 bases and J by 8 bases, with 11 bases between them. From germline, CDR1 is MNHNS and CDR2 SASEGT.

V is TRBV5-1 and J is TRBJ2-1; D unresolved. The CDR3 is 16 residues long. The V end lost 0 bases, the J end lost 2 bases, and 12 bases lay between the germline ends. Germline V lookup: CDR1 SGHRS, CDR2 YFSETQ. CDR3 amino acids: CASSLAPRATYNEQFF. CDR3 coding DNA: TGCGCCAGCAGCTTGGCCCCACGGGCAACCTACAATGAGCAGTTCTTC.

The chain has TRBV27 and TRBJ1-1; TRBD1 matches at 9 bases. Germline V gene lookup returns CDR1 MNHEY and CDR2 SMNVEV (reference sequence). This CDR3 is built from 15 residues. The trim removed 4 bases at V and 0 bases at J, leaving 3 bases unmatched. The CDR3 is CASSSRTGVNTEAFF. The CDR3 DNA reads TGTGCCAGCAGTTCCCGGACAGGGGTGAACACTGAAGCTTTCTTT.

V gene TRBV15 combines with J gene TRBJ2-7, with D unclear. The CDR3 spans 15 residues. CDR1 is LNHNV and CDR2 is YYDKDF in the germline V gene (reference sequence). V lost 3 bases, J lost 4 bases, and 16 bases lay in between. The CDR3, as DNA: TGTGCCACCAGCAGCTCCCGGACGGAACGGTACGAGCAGTACTTC. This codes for CATSSSRTERYEQYF.

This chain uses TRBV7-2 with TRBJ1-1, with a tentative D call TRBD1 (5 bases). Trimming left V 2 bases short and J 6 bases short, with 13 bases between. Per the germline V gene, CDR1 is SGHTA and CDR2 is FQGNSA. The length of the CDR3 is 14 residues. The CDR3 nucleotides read TGTGCCAGCAGCTTAAGTGTCAGGGACGCTGAAGCTTTCTTT. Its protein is CASSLSVRDAEAFF.

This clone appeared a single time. CDR3 protein: CASSPTWGQGSSDTQYF. In DNA form, the CDR3 reads TGTGCCAGCTCACCAACCTGGGGACAGGGGTCCTCAGATACGCAGTATTTT. The chain links TRBV18 to TRBJ2-3; TRBD1 aligns across 10 bases. Germline lookup yields CDR1 KGHSH and CDR2 LQKENI. The length of the CDR3 is 17 residues. V was pared by 2 bases and J by 4 bases, with 9 bases of the junction left unmatched.

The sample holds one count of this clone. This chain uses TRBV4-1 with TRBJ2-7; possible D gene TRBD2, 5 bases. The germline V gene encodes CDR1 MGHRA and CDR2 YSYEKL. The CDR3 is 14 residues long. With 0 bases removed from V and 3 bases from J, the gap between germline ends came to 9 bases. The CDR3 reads CASSQDSGYYEQYF. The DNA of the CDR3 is TGCGCCAGCAGCCAAGACAGCGGATACTACGAGCAGTACTTC.

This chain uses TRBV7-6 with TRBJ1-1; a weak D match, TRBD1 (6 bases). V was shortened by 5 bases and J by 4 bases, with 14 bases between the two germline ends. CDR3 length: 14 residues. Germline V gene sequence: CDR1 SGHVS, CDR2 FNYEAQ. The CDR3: CASSQVGGTTEAFF. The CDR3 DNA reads TGTGCCAGCAGCCAAGTAGGGGGAACCACTGAAGCTTTCTTT. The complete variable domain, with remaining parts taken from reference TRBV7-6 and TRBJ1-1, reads GAGVSQSPRYKVTKRGQDVALRCDPISGHVSLYWYRQALGQGPEFLTYFNYEAQQDKSGLPNDRFSAERPEGSISTLTIQRTEQRDSAMYRCASSQVGGTTEAFFGQGTRLTVV.

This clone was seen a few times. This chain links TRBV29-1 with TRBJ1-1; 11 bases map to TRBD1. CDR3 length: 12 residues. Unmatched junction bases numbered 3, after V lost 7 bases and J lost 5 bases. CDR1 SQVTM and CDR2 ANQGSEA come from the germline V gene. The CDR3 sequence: CSGTGGQTEAFF. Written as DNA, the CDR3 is TGCAGCGGGACAGGGGGCCAGACTGAAGCTTTCTTT.

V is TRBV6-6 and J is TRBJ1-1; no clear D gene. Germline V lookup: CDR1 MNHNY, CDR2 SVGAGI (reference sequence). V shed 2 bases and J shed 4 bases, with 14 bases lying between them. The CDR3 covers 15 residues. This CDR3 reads CASSYDVAKITEAFF. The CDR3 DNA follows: TGTGCCAGCAGTTACGACGTTGCGAAAATCACTGAAGCTTTCTTT.

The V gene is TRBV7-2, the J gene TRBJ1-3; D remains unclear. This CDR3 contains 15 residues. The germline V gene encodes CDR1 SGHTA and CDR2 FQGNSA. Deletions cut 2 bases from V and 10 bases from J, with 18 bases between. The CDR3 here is CASSLIGSPPVTIYF. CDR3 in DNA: TGTGCCAGCAGCTTAATTGGCAGCCCTCCGGTAACCATATATTTT.